These 32 T cell receptor beta chains originate from one sample sequenced in a study of T-cell reconstitution after alpha-beta-depleted transplantation in children. TCRbeta library construction was performed incorporating unique molecular identifiers. TCRdb processed the PCR reads anew with MiXCR; each CDR3 protein has one entry. Here the sample spans approximately 390,000 distinct CDR3 sequences, about 11% being singletons. The sequencing used PBMCs from the stem cell graft donor, collected from the stem cell graft. The receptors here all came from a human donor who donated a stem cell graft to a child with acute myeloid leukemia.

This clonotype was detected a few times. Here the CDR3 DNA reads TGTGCCAGCAGGCCGCAAGAGCTTAGCAATCAGCCCCAGCATTTT. Translated: CASRPQELSNQPQHF. The chain combines TRBV6-1 with TRBJ1-5; no clear D gene. The CDR3 covers 15 residues. Germline assignment: CDR1 MNHNS and CDR2 SASEGT. V gave up 6 bases and J gave up 0 bases, with 12 bases separating them.

Ten or more counts support this clonotype. The gene calls are TRBV20-1 and TRBJ2-7; 10 bases are a match to TRBD2. Trimming took 0 bases from V and 3 from J; bases not matched to a gene: 8. Germline CDR1 is DFQATT and CDR2 is SNEGSKA (reference sequence). The CDR3 spans 16 residues. The CDR3 spells CSARDSSGSDSYEQYF. CDR3 bases: TGCAGTGCTAGAGATTCTAGCGGGAGTGATAGCTACGAGCAGTACTTC.

The CDR3 nucleotides read TGTGCCAGCAGTTACTCCAAGCGGCTAGCGTCCCACGAGCAGTACTTC. Translated: CASSYSKRLASHEQYF. The J gene is TRBJ2-7, the V gene TRBV6-5; possible D gene TRBD2, 6 bases. Germline V gene lookup returns CDR1 MNHEY and CDR2 SVGAGI. The CDR3 has 16 amino acids. V was clipped by 0 bases and J by 5 bases, with 17 bases between them.

This clonotype came up many times. J is TRBJ2-6 and V is TRBV5-5, with unresolved D. Germline CDR1 SGHKS, CDR2 YYEKEE (reference sequence). The V end lost 4 bases, the J end lost 4 bases, and 9 bases lay between the germline ends. This CDR3 is 14 amino acids long. The CDR3 nucleotides read TGTGCCAGCAGCGACTGGGGAGGGGCCAACGTCCTGACTTTC. It codes for CASSDWGGANVLTF. Based on the CDR3 plus reference TRBV5-5 and TRBJ2-6, the full variable domain is DAGVTQSPTHLIKTRGQQVTLRCSPISGHKSVSWYQQVLGQGPQFIFQYYEKEERGRGNFPDRFSARQFPNYSSELNVNALLLGDSALYLCASSDWGGANVLTFGAGSRLTVL.

The chain is built from TRBV4-3 and TRBJ2-1, with D unclear. Germline CDR1 is LGHNA and CDR2 is YSLEER. Trimming removed 4 bases from V and 0 bases from J, with 13 bases in between. The CDR3 is 16 amino acids. The CDR3 DNA reads TGCGCCAGCAGCCTTCAGGTTCGAGGCTCCTACAATGAGCAGTTCTTC. It is translated as CASSLQVRGSYNEQFF.

Ten or more counts support this clonotype. This chain links TRBV5-1 with TRBJ2-1; D not resolved. Per germline, CDR1 SGHRS and CDR2 YFSETQ. This CDR3 spans 14 amino acids. V lost 4 bases to trimming and J lost 7 bases, with 15 bases between them. CDR3 sequence (DNA): TGCGCCAGCAGCCCCCTAGGGTTGGGGAATGAGCAGTTCTTC. This gives the protein CASSPLGLGNEQFF.

The chain combines TRBV2 with TRBJ2-5, with TRBD1 matching over 9 bases. CDR1 and CDR2 from the germline V gene are SNHLY and FYNNEI. The CDR3 runs 15 residues. Losses at the gene ends were 4 bases for V and 1 base for J; bases not matched to a gene: 4. The CDR3 DNA sequence: TGTGCCAGCAGTGCCCTGACAGGGGGCCAAGAGACCCAGTACTTC. Residues: CASSALTGGQETQYF.

The table lists this clonotype with a few counts. This rearrangement joins TRBV7-3 to TRBJ2-1, with TRBD1 matching 7 bases. J gave up 1 base and V 4 bases, and 7 bases lay outside the gene matches. The germline V gene encodes CDR1 SGHTA and CDR2 FQGTGA. The CDR3 is 16 residues long. CDR3 coding DNA: TGTGCCAGCAGCTGGGGACAGAGGTGGTCCTACAATGAGCAGTTCTTC. It is translated as CASSWGQRWSYNEQFF.

This clonotype was picked up a small number of times. CDR3 amino acids: CASSGLWGAEQFF. CDR3 sequence (DNA): TGTGCCAGCAGTGGATTATGGGGGGCTGAGCAGTTCTTC. This chain links TRBV25-1 with TRBJ2-1, with D tentatively TRBD1 or TRBD2 (6 bases each). The CDR3 covers 13 residues. Germline lookup yields CDR1 MGHDK and CDR2 SYGVNS. The V and J ends lost 4 bases and 9 bases respectively, with 13 bases between them.

The chain has TRBV20-1 and TRBJ1-2, with TRBD1 matching over 12 bases. V shed 7 bases, J shed 7 bases, and the junction held 7 bases outside the gene matches. Germline-derived CDR1 and CDR2 are DFQATT and SNEGSKA (reference sequence). This CDR3 has 13 amino acids. CDR3 residues: CSVRDRGRGGYTF. The CDR3 DNA sequence: TGCAGTGTCAGGGACAGGGGGCGCGGTGGCTACACCTTC.

This clonotype was seen a few times. The chain uses TRBV5-5 and TRBJ2-1; TRBD2 matches at 12 bases. This CDR3 has 16 amino acids. From germline, CDR1 is SGHKS and CDR2 YYEKEE (reference sequence). The ends lost 0 bases at V and 5 bases at J; junction bases unmatched: 3. CDR3 nucleotide sequence: TGTGCCAGCAGCTTGGGACTAGCGGGAGTCGACAATGAGCAGTTCTTC. It specifies CASSLGLAGVDNEQFF.

This clonotype was counted many times. This chain joins TRBV12-3 or TRBV12-4 and TRBJ1-5; tentative D call: TRBD1 (6 bases). The CDR3 loop spans 14 amino acids. The V end was cut by 6 bases, the J end by 5 bases, with 14 bases between. The CDR3 here is CASSPGQRDQPQHF. The CDR3 bases are TGTGCCAGCAGCCCCGGACAGCGCGATCAGCCCCAGCATTTT.

Points on this clonotype: One junction end disagrees with the germline gene, perhaps due to a read error. The V and J genes are TRBV6-1 and TRBJ2-7, with TRBD2 matching over 9 bases. CDR1 is MNHNS and CDR2 is SASEGT in the germline V gene. The length of the CDR3 is 13 residues. The CDR3 sequence: CASSIAGVEERYF. DNA of the CDR3: TGTGCCAGCAGTATAGCGGGAGTGGAAGAGCGGTACTTC.

The V call is TRBV9, the J call TRBJ2-7, with 9 bases that match TRBD1. The trim removed 4 bases at V and 5 bases at J, leaving 7 bases unmatched. CDR3 length equals 14 residues. Per germline, CDR1 SGDLS and CDR2 YYNGEE. CDR3 residues: CASSHPGQGDEQYV. The CDR3 DNA reads as TGTGCCAGCAGCCACCCGGGACAGGGAGACGAGCAGTACGTC.

This clonotype was found many times. V gene TRBV12-3 or TRBV12-4 combines with J gene TRBJ1-5; D is unclear. CDR3 size: 13 residues. The V and J ends lost 6 bases and 0 bases respectively, with 6 bases between them. CDR3 bases: TGTGCCAGCAGCCGGAATAGCAATCAGCCCCAGCATTTT. Translation gives CASSRNSNQPQHF.

This sequence joins TRBV20-1 and TRBJ1-1; a possible D gene is TRBD1 (6 bases). The CDR3 contains 12 residues. With 6 bases removed from V and 3 bases from J, the gap between germline ends came to 11 bases. CDR1 and CDR2 (germline): DFQATT, SNEGSKA (reference sequence). The CDR3 coding sequence is TGCAGTGCCCAAGGGGGGGACACTGAAGCTTTCTTT. Its protein is CSAQGGDTEAFF.

The rearrangement joins TRBV6-2 or TRBV6-3 to TRBJ1-5; 10 bases are a match to TRBD1. V dropped 6 bases and J dropped 3; count of bases not matched to a gene: 8. The CDR3 contains 16 residues. Looked up from germline, CDR1 is MNHEY and CDR2 is SVGEGT. The CDR3 is CASRTGTGALNQPQHF. CDR3 coding DNA: TGTGCCAGCAGAACCGGGACAGGGGCCCTCAATCAGCCCCAGCATTTT.

In its sample, this clonotype was seen a few times. The CDR3 DNA reads TGTGCCAGCAGCCCAAACAGTTTCGGGGAGCTGTTTTTT. Amino acids: CASSPNSFGELFF. This chain links TRBV9 with TRBJ2-2; D remains unclear. The CDR3 extends over 13 amino acids. V was shortened by 4 bases and J by 7 bases, with 11 bases between the two germline ends. Germline V gene data show CDR1 as SGDLS and CDR2 as YYNGEE.

The chain uses TRBV20-1 and TRBJ1-1, with D unclear. CDR1 and CDR2 (germline): DFQATT, SNEGSKA (reference sequence). This CDR3 contains 12 residues. The germline V and J ends were trimmed by 1 base and 5 bases, with 8 bases remaining between them. The CDR3 here is CSARAPGTEAFF. The CDR3 DNA sequence: TGCAGTGCTAGAGCCCCGGGGACTGAAGCTTTCTTT.

This clonotype has just a few counts. One end of the junction is discordant with germline, which a read error may explain. The rearrangement joins TRBV7-2 to TRBJ2-5; 7 nucleotides line up with TRBD2. The CDR3 covers 17 residues. Germline V gene lookup returns CDR1 SGHTA and CDR2 FQGNSA. CDR3 sequence (DNA): TGTGCCAGCAGCCTAGCCTTGGGGAGCGGGGACCAAGAGACCCAGTACTTC. It translates to CASSLALGSGDQETQYF.

The CDR3 is CASSYGADATDTQYF. CDR3 coding DNA: TGTGCCAGCAGTTACGGGGCGGACGCCACAGATACGCAGTATTTT. This sequence joins TRBV6-5 and TRBJ2-3; TRBD1 might be the D (5 bases). V dropped 2 bases and J dropped 2 bases, with 11 bases sitting between them. Per the germline V gene, CDR1 is MNHEY and CDR2 is SVGAGI. The CDR3 runs 15 residues.

The V and J genes are TRBV7-2 and TRBJ2-3; TRBD2 agrees at 8 bases. CDR1 and CDR2 (germline): SGHTA, FQGNSA. V was clipped by 5 bases and J by 3 bases; unmatched bases: 7. This CDR3 contains 15 residues. CDR3 residues: CASSEVAGNTDTQYF. In DNA form, the CDR3 reads TGTGCCAGCAGCGAAGTAGCGGGGAATACAGATACGCAGTATTTT.

The sample holds a few counts of this clonotype. This sequence joins TRBV5-1 and TRBJ2-1; D may be TRBD1 or TRBD2 (5 bases each). Trimming removed 0 bases at V and 8 bases at J, with 12 bases between. Looked up from germline, CDR1 is SGHRS and CDR2 is YFSETQ. The CDR3 has 14 residues. The CDR3 region has the DNA TGCGCCAGCAGCTTGGATCGGGAAGGGGATGAGCAGTTCTTC. As protein: CASSLDREGDEQFF.

The sample holds many counts of this clonotype. The rearrangement links TRBV12-3 or TRBV12-4 to TRBJ2-2; possibly TRBD2 for D (5 bases). V shed 6 bases and J shed 0 bases, with 11 bases lying between them. This CDR3 has 15 residues. The DNA for the CDR3 is TGTGCCAGCAGCTTCGCGGGTTCGAACACCGGGGAGCTGTTTTTT. This codes for CASSFAGSNTGELFF.

The chain is built from TRBV25-1 and TRBJ2-2, with a possible D match to TRBD2 (6 bases). CDR1 is MGHDK and CDR2 is SYGVNS in the germline V gene. Trimming left V 4 bases short and J 1 base short, with 7 bases between. The CDR3 contains 14 residues. CDR3 residues: CASSGAGNTGELFF. In nucleotides, the CDR3 is TGTGCCAGCAGTGGAGCGGGGAACACCGGGGAGCTGTTTTTT. Looking up the rest from reference TRBV25-1 and TRBJ2-2 gives the full variable domain: EADIYQTPRYLVIGTGKKITLECSQTMGHDKMYWYQQDPGMELHLIHYSYGVNSTEKGDLSSESTVSRIRTEHFPLTLESARPSHTSQYLCASSGAGNTGELFFGEGSRLTVL.

At least ten counts were recorded for this clonotype. The chain carries TRBV5-1 and TRBJ2-1; 7 bases are a match to TRBD1. Germline V CDR1 and CDR2: SGHRS, YFSETQ. Germline trimming cut 4 bases from V and 3 bases from J; bases unmatched to any gene: 7. The CDR3 is 15 amino acids. For the CDR3, the DNA is TGCGCCAGCAGCCCGTACCGGGACAGCTACAATGAGCAGTTCTTC. This codes for CASSPYRDSYNEQFF.

Details on this clonotype: A much larger clone sits a single nucleotide away, making a read error possible. Here the CDR3 reads CASISRDQSTDTQYF. The CDR3 nucleotides are TGCGCCAGCATCTCAAGGGACCAAAGCACAGATACGCAGTATTTT. The chain has TRBV5-1 and TRBJ2-3; either TRBD1 or TRBD2 may fit D (5 bases each). CDR1 and CDR2 from the germline V gene are SGHRS and YFSETQ. This CDR3 has 15 amino acids. V shed 6 bases and J shed 0 bases, with 14 bases lying between them.

The CDR3 nucleotides are TGCAGTGCTAGTATTAGCGGCACCCGGCGCTACGAGCAGTACTTC. Residues: CSASISGTRRYEQYF. V is TRBV20-1 and J is TRBJ2-7; perhaps TRBD2 as D (6 bases). CDR3 length: 15 residues. Deletions cut 3 bases from V and 3 bases from J, with 18 bases between. The germline V gene encodes CDR1 DFQATT and CDR2 SNEGSKA (reference sequence).

This chain connects TRBV18 to TRBJ2-5; D tentatively fits TRBD1 or TRBD2 (5 bases each). Germline V gene lookup returns CDR1 KGHSH and CDR2 LQKENI. The CDR3 runs 15 residues. Trimming cost V 1 base and J 3 bases, with 12 bases left between them. CDR3 amino acids: CASSPRGATKETQYF. CDR3 nucleotide sequence: TGTGCCAGCTCACCACGAGGGGCTACCAAAGAGACCCAGTACTTC.

This clonotype was seen a single time. This CDR3 fails to terminate in the conserved phenylalanine or tryptophan, so it likely reflects a read error. In DNA form, the CDR3 reads TGCGCCAGCAGCGAAGGACAGGGCCCGAATCAGCCCCAGCATTTG. It yields the protein CASSEGQGPNQPQHL. V usage is TRBV5-1 and J usage is TRBJ1-5, with 8 nucleotides matching TRBD1. V shed 4 bases and J 4 bases; nucleotides not matched to a gene: 7. The length of the CDR3 is 15 residues. Per the germline V gene, CDR1 is SGHRS and CDR2 is YFSETQ.

This clonotype was seen a handful of times. V is TRBV7-2 and J is TRBJ1-2; D perhaps matches TRBD1 (5 bases). V lost 5 bases and J lost 6, with 10 bases in between. Germline-derived CDR1 and CDR2 are SGHTA and FQGNSA. The CDR3 length is 12 residues. This CDR3 is CASSLRGDGYTF. The CDR3, as DNA: TGTGCCAGCAGCCTCCGGGGGGATGGCTACACCTTC.

This clonotype was observed a few times. The chain uses TRBV12-5 and TRBJ1-6; D is unclear. The CDR3 has 13 amino acids. CDR1 LGHNT and CDR2 FRNRAP come from the germline V gene. V was trimmed by 6 bases and J by 10 bases, leaving 13 bases between them. The CDR3 loop reads CASGDAFGSPLHF. The CDR3 DNA sequence: TGTGCTAGTGGGGACGCCTTCGGCTCACCCCTCCACTTT.